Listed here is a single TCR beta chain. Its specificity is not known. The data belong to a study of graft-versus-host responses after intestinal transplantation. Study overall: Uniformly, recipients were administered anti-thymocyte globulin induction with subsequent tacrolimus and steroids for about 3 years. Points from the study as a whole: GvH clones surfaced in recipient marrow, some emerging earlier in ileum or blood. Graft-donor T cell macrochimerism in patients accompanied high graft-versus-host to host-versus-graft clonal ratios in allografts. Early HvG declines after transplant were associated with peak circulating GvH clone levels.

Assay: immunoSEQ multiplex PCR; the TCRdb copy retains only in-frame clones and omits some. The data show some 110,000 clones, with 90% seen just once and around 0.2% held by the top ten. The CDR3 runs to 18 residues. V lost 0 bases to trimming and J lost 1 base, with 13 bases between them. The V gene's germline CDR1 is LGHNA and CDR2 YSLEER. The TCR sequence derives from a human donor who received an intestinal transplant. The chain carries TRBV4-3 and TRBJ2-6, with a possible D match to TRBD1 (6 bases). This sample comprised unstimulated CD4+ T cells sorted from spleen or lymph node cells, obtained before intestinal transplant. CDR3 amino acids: CASSQDPRGTSGANVLTF. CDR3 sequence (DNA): TGCGCCAGCAGCCAAGATCCTAGGGGGACGTCTGGGGCCAACGTCCTGACTTTC.